This TCR beta chain was sequenced for a study of human T cells and chemical hapten exposure. Broader study findings: After DPC sensitization, TCRs above 1 in 1000 frequency showed no change.

Time point noted: healthy volunteer bleed at 2 weeks. Total RNA was isolated from whole blood that had not been fractionated. This clonotype was recorded many times. The antigen is not known. As processed by the authors: Counts of TCRs in each sample centred on a median of approximately 100,000 and extended from around 24,000 to 710,000. TCRdb called the RACE reads again in MiXCR, with one record for every CDR3 protein. The V and J calls reflect TCRdb's pipeline rather than the authors' work. The profile shows tens of thousands of distinct CDR3 sequences, approximately 9% of them singletons. This CDR3 is 13 amino acids long. Per germline, CDR1 SGHAT and CDR2 FQNNGV. Deletions cut 2 bases from V and 0 bases from J, with 4 bases between.

The sample comprised whole blood. The V and J genes are TRBV11-2 and TRBJ1-1, with D unclear. The clonotype originates from a female donor in good health. Some clones in this sample may be carry-over from other donors' samples. CDR3 region: CASSLTMNTEAFF. Here the CDR3 DNA reads TGTGCCAGCAGCTTAACCATGAACACTGAAGCTTTCTTT.